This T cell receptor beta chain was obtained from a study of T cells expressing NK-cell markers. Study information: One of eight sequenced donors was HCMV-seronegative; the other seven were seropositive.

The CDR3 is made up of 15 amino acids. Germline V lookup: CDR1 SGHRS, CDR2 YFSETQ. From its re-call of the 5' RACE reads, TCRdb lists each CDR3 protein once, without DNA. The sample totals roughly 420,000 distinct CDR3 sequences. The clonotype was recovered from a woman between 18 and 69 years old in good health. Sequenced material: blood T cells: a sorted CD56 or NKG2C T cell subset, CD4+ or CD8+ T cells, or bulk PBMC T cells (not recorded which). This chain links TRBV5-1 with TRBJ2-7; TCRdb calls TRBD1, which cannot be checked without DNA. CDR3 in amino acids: CASSDRGGSGYEQYF.